This paragraph covers one T cell receptor beta chain sequence. Its specificity is not known. This specimen comes from a study of T cell repertoires in cytomegalovirus infection. Study results and limitations: Totalled public TCR beta family frequency picked out people who carried CMV plus the relevant HLA. Within the response measured ex vivo, HLA-C-restricted CMV-specific TCR beta clonotypes were dominant.

The V gene end was trimmed by 3 bases and the J gene end by 8 bases; junction bases not matched to a gene: 13. This CDR3 spans 16 amino acids. Germline CDR1 is SGHVS and CDR2 is FNYEAQ. MiXCR was run by TCRdb on the reads, yielding one entry per CDR3 protein. The profile covers just over 300,000 distinct CDR3 sequences, with 15% to 20% appearing a single time and 12% taken by the ten largest. The V and J genes are TRBV7-6 and TRBJ2-1; 7 bases are shared with TRBD1. This clonotype was obtained from a human donor in good health (CMV status not recorded). Some clones in this sample may be carry-over from other donors' samples. Sequences were obtained from PBMCs. The CDR3 reads CASSFVGGRGRDEQFF. As DNA, the CDR3 is TGTGCCAGCAGCTTCGTGGGTGGTAGGGGGCGCGATGAGCAGTTCTTC.